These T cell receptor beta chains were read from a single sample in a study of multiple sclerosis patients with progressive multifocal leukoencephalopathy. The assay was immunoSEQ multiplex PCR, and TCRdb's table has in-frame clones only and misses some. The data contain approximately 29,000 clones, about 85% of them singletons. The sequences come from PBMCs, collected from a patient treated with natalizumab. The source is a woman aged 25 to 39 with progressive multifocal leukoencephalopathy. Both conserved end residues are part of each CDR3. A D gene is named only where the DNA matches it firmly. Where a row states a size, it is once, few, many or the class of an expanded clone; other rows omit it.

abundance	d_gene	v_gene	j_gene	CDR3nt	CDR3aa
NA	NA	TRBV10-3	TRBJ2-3	TGTGCCACCCAGACTAGCACAGATACGCAGTATTTT	CATQTSTDTQYF
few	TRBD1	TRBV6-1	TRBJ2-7	TGTGCCAGCAGTGAAAAGGCCGGGACAGGGGGCTACGAGCAGTACTTC	CASSEKAGTGGYEQYF
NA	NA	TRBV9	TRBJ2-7	TGTGCCAGCACCACCCTAGGCAACGAGCAGTACTTC	CASTTLGNEQYF
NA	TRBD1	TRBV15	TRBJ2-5	TGTGCCACCAGCAACAGGGGCCAAGAGACCCAGTACTTC	CATSNRGQETQYF
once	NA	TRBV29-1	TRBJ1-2	TGCAGCGCTGGACCTAACTCCCGCTATGGCTACACCTTC	CSAGPNSRYGYTF
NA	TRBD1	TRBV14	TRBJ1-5	TGTGCCAGCAGCAGCTTTCACACAGGGGACAATCAGCCCCAGCATTTT	CASSSFHTGDNQPQHF
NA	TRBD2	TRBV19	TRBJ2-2	TGTGCCAGTAGTCCCTTTGGCGGGGGACCCGGGGAGCTGTTTTTT	CASSPFGGGPGELFF
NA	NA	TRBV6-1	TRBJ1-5	TGTGCCAGCAGTGGGACCCCAGGGTATCAGCCCCAGCATTTT	CASSGTPGYQPQHF
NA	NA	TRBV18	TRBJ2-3	TGTGCCAGCTCACTTAGTAGGATCACAGATACGCAGTATTTT	CASSLSRITDTQYF
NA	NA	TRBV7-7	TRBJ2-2	TGTGCCAGCAGCTTAAGTTCGGGAACGGACGGGGAGCTGTTTTTT	CASSLSSGTDGELFF
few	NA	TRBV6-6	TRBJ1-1	TGTGCCAGCAGCGTCCCGGGACGGCTGAACACTGAAGCTTTCTTT	CASSVPGRLNTEAFF
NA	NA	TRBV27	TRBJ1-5	TGTGCCAGCAGGCGACGCGATAGCAATCAGCCCCAGCATTTT	CASRRRDSNQPQHF
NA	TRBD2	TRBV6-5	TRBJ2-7	TGTGCCAGCAGCCCCGTTAGCGGGGGAACCTACGAGCAGTACTTC	CASSPVSGGTYEQYF
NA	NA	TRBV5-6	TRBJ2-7	TGTGCCAGCAGCTTTCGACAAGCAGGTCCCCACGAGCAGTACTTC	CASSFRQAGPHEQYF
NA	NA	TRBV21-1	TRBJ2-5	TGTGCCAGCAGCCAAGGGGCCAGGGGCCAAGAGACCCAGTACTTC	CASSQGARGQETQYF
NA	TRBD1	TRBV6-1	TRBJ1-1	TGTGCCAGCAGTGAGGGGACAGTTGGGAACACTGAAGCTTTCTTT	CASSEGTVGNTEAFF
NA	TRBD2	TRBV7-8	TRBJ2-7	TGTGCCAGCAGCACCTCCTGGGGGGGGGAGCAGTACTTC	CASSTSWGGEQYF
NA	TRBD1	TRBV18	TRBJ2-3	TGTGCCAGCAACCCGACAGGGATAACAGATACGCAGTATTTT	CASNPTGITDTQYF
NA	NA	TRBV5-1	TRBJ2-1	TGCGCCAGCTCCCCCGCGGGGTTTGAGAATGAGCAGTTCTTC	CASSPAGFENEQFF
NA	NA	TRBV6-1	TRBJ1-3	TGTGCCAGCAGTGAAGAAGGCAGCTCTGGAAACACCATATATTTT	CASSEEGSSGNTIYF
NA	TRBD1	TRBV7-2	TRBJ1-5	TGTGCCAGCAGGAGGGACAGTTATAGCAATCAGCCCCAGCATTTT	CASRRDSYSNQPQHF
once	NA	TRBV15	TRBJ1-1	TGTGCCACCAGCAGCCACAGGGAAGGTACTGAAGCTTTCTTT	CATSSHREGTEAFF
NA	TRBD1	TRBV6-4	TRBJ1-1	TGTGCCAGCAGTGTCGGACAGGATTCTACTGAAGCTTTCTTT	CASSVGQDSTEAFF
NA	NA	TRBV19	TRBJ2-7	TGTGCCAGTAGTAGCAGAACCTACGAGCAGTACTTC	CASSSRTYEQYF
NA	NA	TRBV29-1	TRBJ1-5	TGCAGCGTTGGAACAGGCAATCAGCCCCAGCATTTT	CSVGTGNQPQHF
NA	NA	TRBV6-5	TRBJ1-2	TGTGCCAGCAGTGTTGTACTGAGCAGCTACACCTTC	CASSVVLSSYTF
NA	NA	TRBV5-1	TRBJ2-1	TGCGCCAGCAGCTTGGCACAGGGCTTGAATGAGCAGTTCTTC	CASSLAQGLNEQFF
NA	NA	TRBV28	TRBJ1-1	TGTGCCACCGATACGAGCCTTGGGGGGAACACTGAAGCTTTCTTT	CATDTSLGGNTEAFF
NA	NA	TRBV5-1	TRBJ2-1	TGCGCCAGCAGCCCGGAGGGGTCCTACAATGAGCAGTTCTTC	CASSPEGSYNEQFF
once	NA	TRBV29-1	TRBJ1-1	TGCAGCGTTCGAGCCCTTTGGGAGAACACTGAAGCTTTCTTT	CSVRALWENTEAFF
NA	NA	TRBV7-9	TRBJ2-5	TGTGCCAGCAGCTTTACCGGGGGTATCGGAGAGACCCAGTACTTC	CASSFTGGIGETQYF
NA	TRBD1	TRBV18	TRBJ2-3	TGTGCCAGCTCACCACGAGGGGGCAGCGCAGATACGCAGTATTTT	CASSPRGGSADTQYF
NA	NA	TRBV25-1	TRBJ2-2	TGTGCCAGCAGTGAAGGGCAGGCGAACACCGGGGAGCTGTTTTTT	CASSEGQANTGELFF
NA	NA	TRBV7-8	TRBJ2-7	TGTGCCAGCAGCTTTGGGACAAATTCCTACGAGCAGTACTTC	CASSFGTNSYEQYF
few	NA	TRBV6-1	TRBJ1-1	TGTGCCAGCAGCCGGGCTTGGGACACTGAAGCTTTCTTT	CASSRAWDTEAFF
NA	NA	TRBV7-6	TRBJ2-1	TGTGCCAGCAGCTTAAGGGGCCTCAATGAGCAGTTCTTC	CASSLRGLNEQFF
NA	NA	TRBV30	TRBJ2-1	TGTGCCTGGAGTCCGCTCAGGGGATACTACAATGAGCAGTTCTTC	CAWSPLRGYYNEQFF